This T cell receptor beta chain was identified in a study of shared clonotypes between healthy human individuals. Study observations and caveats: Sequencing depth was expected to affect clonotype sharing among donors.

Germline V gene lookup returns CDR1 MNHEY and CDR2 SMNVEV (reference sequence). The CDR3 spans 12 residues. V lost 10 bases, J lost 2 bases, and 12 bases lay in between. Clones were sequenced by immunoSEQ multiplex PCR, and TCRdb holds only the in-frame ones, with some missing. Seen here are about 490,000 clones, around three quarters observed once, and the top ten hold approximately 12%. Donors had no recently reported acute infections or vaccinations and were HIV-negative. For this clone: What it binds is unknown.

What was sequenced was PBMCs. The source of this sequence is a woman aged 40 to 50 in good health. Some clones in this sample may be carry-over from other donors' samples. The chain couples TRBV27 to TRBJ2-7; D unclear. Here the CDR3 DNA reads TGTGCCACCGGAAACGGACCCTACGAGCAGTACTTC. Its protein is CATGNGPYEQYF.